These 27 T cell receptor beta chains came from one sample sequenced in a study of blood T cell repertoires in COVID-19 (dated by TCRdb to the early 2020s). The library was obtained by the immunoSEQ multiplex PCR assay. Held by TCRdb, this immuneACCESS table contains in-frame sequences only and omits some clones. Under half of the omission traces to an unresolved V gene where checked; the cause of the rest is unknown. The sample profile shows roughly 120,000 clones; 65% to 85% of them were found once. Under 0.85% of the sample lies in the top ten. Input material: peripheral blood. The receptors derive from a woman between 70 and 85 years old with acute or convalescent COVID-19.

The V gene is TRBV19, the J gene TRBJ2-7, with 13 bases matching TRBD2. V lost 5 bases, J lost 7 bases, and 17 bases stayed unmatched. CDR3 length: 18 residues. Germline V CDR1 and CDR2: LNHDA, SQIVND (reference sequence). The CDR3 sequence is CASSVLAGGTRLGGEQYF. CDR3 in DNA: TGTGCCAGTAGTGTACTAGCGGGAGGGACCCGGCTCGGCGGGGAGCAGTACTTC.

The V and J genes are TRBV6-6 and TRBJ2-7; D call uncertain. Trimming cost V 2 bases and J 5 bases, with 7 bases left between them. Per germline, CDR1 MNHNY and CDR2 SVGAGI (reference sequence). The CDR3 spans 12 residues. The CDR3 region is CASSYVLNEQYF. The CDR3 nucleotides are TGTGCCAGCAGTTACGTATTAAACGAGCAGTACTTC.

This clone showed up just once. This sequence joins TRBV10-3 and TRBJ1-5; tentatively, D is TRBD1 (5 bases). V gave up 6 bases and J gave up 5 bases, with 11 bases separating them. The CDR3 has 13 residues. The V gene's germline CDR1 is ENHRY and CDR2 SYGVKD. The CDR3 DNA reads as TGTGCCATCAGGGCAGGGTTGGATCAGCCCCAGCATTTT. Protein sequence: CAIRAGLDQPQHF.

CDR3 region: CASRGQGLGGYTF. CDR3 bases: TGTGCCAGCAGGGGACAGGGGCTCGGGGGCTACACCTTC. This sequence joins TRBV28 and TRBJ1-2, with 10 bases fitting TRBD1. Germline CDR1 reads MDHEN; CDR2 reads SYDVKM. The CDR3 loop spans 13 amino acids. Trimming cost V 6 bases and J 8 bases; bases outside gene matches: 6.

The chain is built from TRBV18 and TRBJ2-5, with D perhaps matching TRBD1 (6 bases). From germline, CDR1 is KGHSH and CDR2 LQKENI. The CDR3 runs 15 residues. Trimming removed 4 bases at V and 0 bases at J, with 12 bases between. CDR3 residues: CASSRTDRYQETQYF. DNA of the CDR3: TGTGCCAGCTCACGCACCGACAGGTACCAAGAGACCCAGTACTTC.

The gene calls are TRBV5-1 and TRBJ2-7, with 11 nucleotides matching TRBD1. V lost 0 bases to trimming and J lost 4 bases; unmatched junction nucleotides: 3. This CDR3 is built from 15 residues. From germline, CDR1 is SGHRS and CDR2 YFSETQ. The CDR3 DNA is TGCGCCAGCAGCTTGGTAGGACAGGGGGCTTACGAGCAGTACTTC. This gives the protein CASSLVGQGAYEQYF. The full variable domain, completed using reference TRBV5-1 and TRBJ2-7, is KAGVTQTPRYLIKTRGQQVTLSCSPISGHRSVSWYQQTPGQGLQFLFEYFSETQRNKGNFPGRFSGRQFSNSRSEMNVSTLELGDSALYLCASSLVGQGAYEQYFGPGTRLTVT.

This clone was detected once. The V call is TRBV5-1, the J call TRBJ2-1; 7 bases are shared with TRBD1. V was pared by 3 bases and J by 4 bases, with 4 bases of the junction left unmatched. Germline CDR1 SGHRS, CDR2 YFSETQ. The CDR3 loop spans 14 amino acids. This CDR3 is CASSSATGYNEQFF. The CDR3 DNA reads TGCGCCAGCAGCTCGGCGACAGGGTACAATGAGCAGTTCTTC.

The chain carries TRBV11-2 and TRBJ1-2, with D possibly being TRBD1 (5 bases). Germline CDR1 SGHAT, CDR2 FQNNGV. Trimming removed 5 bases from V and 2 bases from J, with 18 bases in between. The CDR3 extends over 16 amino acids. The CDR3, as DNA: TGTGCCAGCAGCGTAGCGTCTCTTGGGGCGAACTATGGCTACACCTTC. Translating gives CASSVASLGANYGYTF.

The rearrangement links TRBV14 to TRBJ2-5; D unclear. Germline values: CDR1 SGHDN, CDR2 FVKESK. The CDR3 length is 13 residues. Trimming removed 0 bases from V and 4 bases from J, with 6 bases in between. The CDR3 DNA reads as TGTGCCAGCAGCCAAGATCTTAGAGAGACCCAGTACTTC. This translates into CASSQDLRETQYF.

V usage is TRBV10-3 and J usage is TRBJ2-4, with TRBD2 as a possible D gene (5 bases). CDR1 and CDR2 (germline): ENHRY, SYGVKD. The length of the CDR3 is 15 residues. The V end was cut by 4 bases, the J end by 3 bases, with 13 bases between. The CDR3 protein is CAISVEDSGKNIQYF. For the CDR3, the DNA is TGTGCCATCAGTGTTGAGGACTCAGGCAAAAACATTCAGTACTTC.

This clone was observed a few times. The chain recombines TRBV6-1 with TRBJ1-5; D gene uncertain. The CDR3 has 14 amino acids. From germline, CDR1 is MNHNS and CDR2 SASEGT. The V and J ends lost 1 base and 3 bases respectively, with 7 bases between them. CDR3 amino acids: CASSEVQANQPQHF. The CDR3, as DNA: TGTGCCAGCAGTGAAGTCCAGGCCAATCAGCCCCAGCATTTT.

V gene TRBV6-6 combines with J gene TRBJ2-7; TRBD2 matches at 12 bases. V was pared by 6 bases and J by 3 bases, with 3 bases of the junction left unmatched. This CDR3 comprises 14 residues. Germline CDR1 is MNHNY and CDR2 is SVGAGI (reference sequence). In DNA form, the CDR3 reads TGTGCCAGCAGACTAGCGGGGGGCAACTACGAGCAGTACTTC. This encodes CASRLAGGNYEQYF.

The V gene is TRBV11-2, the J gene TRBJ1-5; 9 nucleotides agree with TRBD1. CDR3 length: 16 residues. Germline V gene data show CDR1 as SGHAT and CDR2 as FQNNGV. Losses at the gene ends were 1 base for V and 5 bases for J; bases not matched to a gene: 6. The CDR3 nucleotides are TGTGCCAGCAGCTTAGTCCCCACAGGGGGCGATCAGCCCCAGCATTTT. Translated: CASSLVPTGGDQPQHF.

The rearrangement joins TRBV7-9 to TRBJ2-1; D not certain. Germline values: CDR1 SEHNR, CDR2 FQNEAQ (reference sequence). Trimming pared 3 bases from V and 6 bases from J, leaving 9 bases between. CDR3 length: 13 residues. The CDR3 spells CASSFSGSNEQFF. The CDR3 nucleotides are TGTGCCAGCAGCTTCTCCGGTTCCAATGAGCAGTTCTTC.

This clone was counted a single time. The J gene is TRBJ1-2, the V gene TRBV19, with TRBD1 matching 9 bases. The junction had 2 bases not matched to a gene; V was cut back by 3 bases and J by 6 bases. Germline CDR1 and CDR2: LNHDA and SQIVND (reference sequence). The length of the CDR3 is 13 residues. CDR3 nucleotide sequence: TGTGCCAGTAGTATGGACAGGGGAGATGGCTACACCTTC. As protein: CASSMDRGDGYTF.

This chain joins TRBV6-5 and TRBJ2-3; 9 bases match TRBD2. Germline lookup yields CDR1 MNHEY and CDR2 SVGAGI. The CDR3 spans 14 residues. Germline trimming cut 6 bases from V and 4 bases from J; bases unmatched to any gene: 5. The chain's CDR3 is CASRRASGADTQYF. The CDR3 region has the DNA TGTGCCAGCAGACGGGCTAGCGGGGCAGATACGCAGTATTTT.

The chain couples TRBV10-2 to TRBJ1-5, with a tentative D call TRBD1 (6 bases). The germline V gene encodes CDR1 WSHSY and CDR2 SAAADI. The germline V and J ends were trimmed by 10 bases and 5 bases, with 15 bases remaining between them. The CDR3 runs to 13 residues. The CDR3 spells CATGGGLYQPQHF. In nucleotides, the CDR3 is TGCGCCACGGGGGGCGGGCTATATCAGCCCCAGCATTTT.

This rearrangement joins TRBV9 to TRBJ1-3; tentatively, D is TRBD1 (6 bases). Trimming removed 3 bases at V and 1 base at J, with 20 bases between. CDR3 length equals 18 residues. Germline V gives CDR1 SGDLS, CDR2 YYNGEE. The CDR3 DNA sequence: TGTGCCAGCAGCGCATCCCCGGGGGGGGCTTTTTCTGGAAACACCATATATTTT. Residues: CASSASPGGAFSGNTIYF.

The rearrangement uses TRBV19 and TRBJ1-2; 10 nucleotides line up with TRBD1. Unmatched junction bases numbered 3, after V lost 5 bases and J lost 0 bases. CDR3 length: 15 amino acids. The germline CDR1 and CDR2 sequences are LNHDA and SQIVND (reference sequence). The CDR3 reads CASSGQGDPNYGYTF. CDR3 bases: TGTGCCAGTAGTGGACAGGGGGACCCTAACTATGGCTACACCTTC.

This chain uses TRBV6-2 or TRBV6-3 with TRBJ2-2, with TRBD2 as a possible D gene (5 bases). The CDR3 covers 16 residues. Looked up from germline, CDR1 is MNHEY and CDR2 is SVGEGT. Trimming removed 3 bases from V and 0 bases from J, with 11 bases in between. The chain's CDR3 is CASSYRAVANTGELFF. The CDR3 DNA is TGTGCCAGCAGTTATAGAGCGGTCGCGAACACCGGGGAGCTGTTTTTT.

This chain connects TRBV3-1 (or the pseudogene TRBV3-2) to TRBJ1-1, with 8 bases aligning to TRBD1. CDR3 length equals 14 residues. Germline V gene data show CDR1 as LGHDT and CDR2 as YNNKEL (reference sequence). V shed 4 bases and J 4 bases; nucleotides not matched to a gene: 5. The CDR3 region is CASSPGQGSTEAFF. Written as DNA, the CDR3 is TGTGCCAGCAGCCCCGGACAGGGCAGCACTGAAGCTTTCTTT.

This clone has a single count. The chain is built from TRBV5-1 and TRBJ2-3; 9 bases line up with TRBD2. The length of the CDR3 is 14 residues. The trim removed 3 bases at V and 2 bases at J, leaving 1 base unmatched. Per the germline V gene, CDR1 is SGHRS and CDR2 is YFSETQ. In DNA, the CDR3 is TGCGCCAGCAGCTCGGGACTAGCCACAGATACGCAGTATTTT. As protein: CASSSGLATDTQYF.

The chain couples TRBV29-1 to TRBJ2-1, with D possibly matching TRBD1 (7 bases). This CDR3 has 13 amino acids. V lost 0 bases to trimming and J lost 10 bases, with 13 bases between them. Germline V gene lookup returns CDR1 SQVTM and CDR2 ANQGSEA. Here the CDR3 DNA reads TGCAGCGTTGAAGAAACAGGGGCGGGGGAGCAGTTCTTC. Its protein product is CSVEETGAGEQFF.

The chain uses TRBV29-1 and TRBJ2-6; 9 nucleotides match TRBD1. CDR3 length: 17 amino acids. Per germline, CDR1 SQVTM and CDR2 ANQGSEA. With 6 bases clipped from V and 4 bases from J, the junction kept 13 bases outside the gene matches. The CDR3 here is CSVDLGTGKSGANVLTF. Written as DNA, the CDR3 is TGCAGCGTCGACCTCGGGACAGGGAAATCCGGGGCCAACGTCCTGACTTTC.

The chain combines TRBV29-1 with TRBJ2-1, with 12 nucleotides matching TRBD2. Germline CDR1 and CDR2: SQVTM and ANQGSEA. This CDR3 has 14 residues. The junction had 7 bases not matched to a gene; V was cut back by 5 bases and J by 8 bases. The CDR3 bases are TGCAGCGTTTTTCTAGCGGGAGGGGGCTATGAGCAGTTCTTC. Its protein product is CSVFLAGGGYEQFF.

On this clone: Additional DNA sequences in this sample encode the identical CDR3. The chain combines TRBV19 with TRBJ2-6; D gene unclear. The CDR3 is made up of 15 amino acids. Germline CDR1 is LNHDA and CDR2 is SQIVND (reference sequence). V was pared by 6 bases and J by 1 base, with 10 bases between. CDR3 nucleotide sequence: TGTGCCAGTAGCAATGTTAGATCTGGGGCCAACGTCCTGACTTTC. This sequence encodes CASSNVRSGANVLTF.

V is TRBV9 and J is TRBJ2-1; 9 nucleotides match TRBD2. This CDR3 comprises 14 residues. CDR1 is SGDLS and CDR2 is YYNGEE in the germline V gene. V shed 7 bases and J 5 bases; nucleotides not matched to a gene: 7. CDR3 residues: CASSVAGVNNEQFF. CDR3 in DNA: TGTGCCAGCTCCGTAGCGGGAGTCAACAATGAGCAGTTCTTC.